This T cell receptor beta chain was sequenced during a study of blood T cell repertoires in COVID-19. As for the study in general: In each case, the material was cDNA or gDNA derived from T cells, B-cell-depleted T cells, or PBMCs.

Original handling: Researchers report that nucleated cell counts were estimated from reference gene primer amplification. Clones were sequenced by immunoSEQ multiplex PCR, and TCRdb holds only the in-frame ones, with some missing. The D gene and trimming were derived from the DNA, and the V and J assignments and clone size from that table. Of about 400,000 clones listed, approximately 88% were seen once; the top ten hold around 2%. This clone was picked up one time. The CDR3 has 13 amino acids. The V end lost 6 bases, the J end lost 6 bases, and 14 bases lay between the germline ends. CDR1 is MNHEY, CDR2 SVGAGI, per germline. The age range of participants was about 18 to 95 years, with residence in about two dozen US areas. Participant-given clinical history determined each cohort assignment.

The source is a woman aged 40-49 years with acute COVID-19. The rearrangement uses TRBV6-5 and TRBJ1-2; D not certain. Sequences were obtained from PBMCs or T cells enriched from blood (not recorded which). The DNA for the CDR3 is TGTGCCAGCAGCCGAGGAGGGCGGGATGGCTACACCTTC. This codes for CASSRGGRDGYTF.